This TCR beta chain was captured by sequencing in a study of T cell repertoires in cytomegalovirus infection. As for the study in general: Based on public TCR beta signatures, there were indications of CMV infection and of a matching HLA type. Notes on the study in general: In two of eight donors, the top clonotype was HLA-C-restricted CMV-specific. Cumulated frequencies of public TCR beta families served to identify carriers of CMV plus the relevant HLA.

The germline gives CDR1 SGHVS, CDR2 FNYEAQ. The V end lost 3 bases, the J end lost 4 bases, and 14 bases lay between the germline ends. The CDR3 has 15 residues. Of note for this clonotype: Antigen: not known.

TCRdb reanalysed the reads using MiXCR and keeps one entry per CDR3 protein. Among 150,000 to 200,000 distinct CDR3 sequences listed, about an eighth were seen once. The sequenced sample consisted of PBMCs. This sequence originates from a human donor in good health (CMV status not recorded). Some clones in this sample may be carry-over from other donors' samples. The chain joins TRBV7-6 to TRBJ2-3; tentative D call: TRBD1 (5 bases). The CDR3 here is CASSLGPSTADTQYF. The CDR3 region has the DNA TGTGCCAGCAGCTTGGGGCCTTCGACGGCAGATACGCAGTATTTT.